The rows below give T cell receptor beta chains drawn from one sample of a study of vaccination and CD4 T cells after COVID-19. For these TCRs, the target antigens are not known. TCRdb passed the PCR reads through MiXCR, listing each CDR3 protein once. The data contain roughly 17,000 distinct CDR3 sequences, 75% of them seen just once; the ten biggest clones take up around a tenth. The input for sequencing was CD4+ T cells from blood, cultured in vitro, taken after SARS-CoV-2 vaccination. All receptors derive from a human donor who received a COVID-19 vaccine. Each CDR3 is given with its conserved first and last residue. The order of the fields is clone size, D gene, J gene, V gene, CDR3 DNA, CDR3 protein. The D gene is left open where the match is weak. Size is omitted from some rows. Given values are once, few, many or a class for expanded clones.

clone size: few; D gene: .; J gene: TRBJ2-5; V gene: TRBV21-1; CDR3 DNA: TGTGCCAGCAGCTTGCGGGGGAAGGAGAAGACCCAGTACTTC; CDR3 protein: CASSLRGKEKTQYF
clone size: few; D gene: .; J gene: TRBJ1-2; V gene: TRBV7-2; CDR3 DNA: TGTGCCAGCAGCGTCAAGACGGTGGTGGACTACACCTTC; CDR3 protein: CASSVKTVVDYTF
clone size: .; D gene: .; J gene: TRBJ1-5; V gene: TRBV27; CDR3 DNA: TGTGCCAGCAGTTTATCGTTGGGACGTCAGCCCCAGCATTTT; CDR3 protein: CASSLSLGRQPQHF
clone size: .; D gene: .; J gene: TRBJ2-5; V gene: TRBV19; CDR3 DNA: TGTGCCAGTAGTATGGCGGGATCCAACACCCAAGAGACCCAGTACTTC; CDR3 protein: CASSMAGSNTQETQYF
clone size: few; D gene: .; J gene: TRBJ1-5; V gene: TRBV2; CDR3 DNA: TGTGCCAGCAGGGGAATTACAGGGAAAAATCAGCCCCAGCATTTT; CDR3 protein: CASRGITGKNQPQHF
clone size: .; D gene: .; J gene: TRBJ1-3; V gene: TRBV20-1; CDR3 DNA: TGCAGTGCTAGACCGGTTCGCTCTGGAAACACCATATATTTT; CDR3 protein: CSARPVRSGNTIYF
clone size: few; D gene: .; J gene: TRBJ1-2; V gene: TRBV24-1; CDR3 DNA: TGTGCCACCAGTAAAACTAAGGGGTATGGCTACACCTTC; CDR3 protein: CATSKTKGYGYTF
clone size: .; D gene: .; J gene: TRBJ1-2; V gene: TRBV30; CDR3 DNA: TGTGCCTGGAGTGTGGCAGGGGTTTATGGCTACACCTTC; CDR3 protein: CAWSVAGVYGYTF
clone size: .; D gene: TRBD1; J gene: TRBJ2-7; V gene: TRBV7-2; CDR3 DNA: TGTGCCAACAGTTTCGACAGGGGGAGCTGGGAGCAGTACTTC; CDR3 protein: CANSFDRGSWEQYF
clone size: .; D gene: .; J gene: TRBJ1-3; V gene: TRBV6-1; CDR3 DNA: TGTGCCAGCAGTGAAATGCCGGGTTCTGGAAACACCATATATTTT; CDR3 protein: CASSEMPGSGNTIYF
clone size: .; D gene: TRBD1; J gene: TRBJ1-5; V gene: TRBV12-3/TRBV12-4; CDR3 DNA: TGTGCCAGCAGCGGGACAGGATTCAATCAGCCCCAGCATTTT; CDR3 protein: CASSGTGFNQPQHF
clone size: .; D gene: .; J gene: TRBJ1-2; V gene: TRBV19; CDR3 DNA: TGTGCCAGTAGTTCTTGGGCGAACTATGGCTACACCTTC; CDR3 protein: CASSSWANYGYTF
clone size: .; D gene: .; J gene: TRBJ1-1; V gene: TRBV5-1; CDR3 DNA: TGCGCCAGCAGCCCACAGTCCCGCACTGAAGCTTTCTTT; CDR3 protein: CASSPQSRTEAFF
clone size: .; D gene: .; J gene: TRBJ2-5; V gene: TRBV6-5; CDR3 DNA: TGTGCCAGCAGTTATTCGGGGGACCAAGAGACCCAGTACTTC; CDR3 protein: CASSYSGDQETQYF
clone size: few; D gene: TRBD1; J gene: TRBJ1-2; V gene: TRBV12-3/TRBV12-4; CDR3 DNA: TGTGCCAGCAGGACAGGGGGGTATGGCTACACCTTC; CDR3 protein: CASRTGGYGYTF
clone size: .; D gene: TRBD1; J gene: TRBJ1-2; V gene: TRBV24-1; CDR3 DNA: TGTGCCACCAGTGAGTCAATTCAGGGGGCGCTGCTGGTTAACTATGGCTACACCTTC; CDR3 protein: CATSESIQGALLVNYGYTF
clone size: .; D gene: TRBD1; J gene: TRBJ1-3; V gene: TRBV7-3; CDR3 DNA: TGTGCCAGCAGCGCTACAGGGGGCTCTGGAAACACCATATATTTT; CDR3 protein: CASSATGGSGNTIYF
clone size: .; D gene: .; J gene: TRBJ2-7; V gene: TRBV28; CDR3 DNA: TGTGCCAGCAGTTCCCCCTTCAGGGCGGCGGCGGGCGAGCAGTACTTC; CDR3 protein: CASSSPFRAAAGEQYF
clone size: .; D gene: TRBD1; J gene: TRBJ1-2; V gene: TRBV5-4; CDR3 DNA: TGTGCCAGCAGCCGGGACAGGGTTTCCCATGGCTACACCTTC; CDR3 protein: CASSRDRVSHGYTF
clone size: .; D gene: TRBD1; J gene: TRBJ1-4; V gene: TRBV12-3/TRBV12-4; CDR3 DNA: TGTGCCGTGGGGGGGACAGGGAATGAAAAACTGTTTTTT; CDR3 protein: CAVGGTGNEKLFF
clone size: .; D gene: .; J gene: TRBJ2-2; V gene: TRBV20-1; CDR3 DNA: TGCAGTGCTAGAGATCTGATAGACAACACCGGGGAGCTGTTTTTT; CDR3 protein: CSARDLIDNTGELFF
clone size: .; D gene: .; J gene: TRBJ1-2; V gene: TRBV10-3; CDR3 DNA: TGTGCCATCAGTGAGAAGGGGGAGAACTATGGCTACACCTTC; CDR3 protein: CAISEKGENYGYTF
clone size: .; D gene: .; J gene: TRBJ1-3; V gene: TRBV7-8; CDR3 DNA: TGTGCCAGCAGCTTAGCCCCGGGAAACACCATATATTTT; CDR3 protein: CASSLAPGNTIYF